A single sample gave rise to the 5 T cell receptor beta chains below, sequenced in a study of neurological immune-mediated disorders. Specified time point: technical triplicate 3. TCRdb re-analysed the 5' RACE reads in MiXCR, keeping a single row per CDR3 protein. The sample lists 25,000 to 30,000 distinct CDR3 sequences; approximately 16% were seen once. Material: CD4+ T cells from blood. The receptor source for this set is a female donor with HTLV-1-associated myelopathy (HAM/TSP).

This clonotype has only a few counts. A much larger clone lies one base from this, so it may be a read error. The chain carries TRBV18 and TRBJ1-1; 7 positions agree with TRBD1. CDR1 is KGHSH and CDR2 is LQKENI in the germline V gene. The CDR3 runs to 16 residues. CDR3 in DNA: TGTGTCAGCTCACCGAGTAGACAGGGAATGAACACTGAAGCTTTCTTT. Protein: CVSSPSRQGMNTEAFF.

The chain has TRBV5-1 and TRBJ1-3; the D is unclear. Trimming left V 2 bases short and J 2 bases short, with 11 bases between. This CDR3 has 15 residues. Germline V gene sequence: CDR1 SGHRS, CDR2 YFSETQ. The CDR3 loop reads CASSFEVSAGNTIYF. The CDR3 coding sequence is TGCGCCAGCAGCTTCGAGGTATCTGCTGGAAACACCATATATTTT.

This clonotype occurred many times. The CDR3 spells CASSDRTYGLGYTF. For the CDR3, the DNA is TGTGCCAGCAGTGACAGGACCTATGGCTTGGGCTACACCTTC. The rearrangement joins TRBV28 to TRBJ1-2, with D perhaps matching TRBD1 (6 bases). Germline assignment: CDR1 MDHEN and CDR2 SYDVKM. This CDR3 is built from 14 residues. Trimming removed 5 bases from V and 8 bases from J, with 18 bases in between.

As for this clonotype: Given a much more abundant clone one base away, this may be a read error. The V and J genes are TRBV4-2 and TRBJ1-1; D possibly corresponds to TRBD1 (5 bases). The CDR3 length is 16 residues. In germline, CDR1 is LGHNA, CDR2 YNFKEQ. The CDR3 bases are TGTGCCAACAGCCAAGAAACGCGCCAGGGTAACACTGAAGCTTTCTTT. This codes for CANSQETRQGNTEAFF.

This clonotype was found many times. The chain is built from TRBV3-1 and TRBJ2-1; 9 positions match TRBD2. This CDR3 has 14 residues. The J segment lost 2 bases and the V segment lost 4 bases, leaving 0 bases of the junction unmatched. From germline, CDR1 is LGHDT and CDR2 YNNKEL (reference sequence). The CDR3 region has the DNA TGTGCCAGCAGCCGGACTAGCGCCTACAATGAGCAGTTCTTC. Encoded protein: CASSRTSAYNEQFF.